The clone carrying this T cell receptor (beta chain) came up once. The antigen remains undetermined. The study defined stable Graves' hyperthyroidism as no ophthalmopathy progression within 18 months. Every diagnosis used clinical symptoms, serum thyroxine and TRAb, thyroid ultrasound and orbital computed tomography. Cells are PBMCs isolated from around 9.4 ml of fresh blood. RNA transcripts gave rise to amplified TCR beta CDR3 regions. The HTBI primer set was used in a first-round RT-PCR of the TCR CDR3. TCRdb reprocessed the multiplex PCR reads via MiXCR and lists one record per CDR3 protein. The sample yields approximately 360,000 distinct CDR3 sequences, 25% seen once. Trimming took 6 bases from V and 3 from J; bases not matched to a gene: 10. The CDR3 runs 16 residues. The germline V gene encodes CDR1 SNHLY and CDR2 FYNNEI. The entry originates in a study of T cells in Graves' hyperthyroidism and ophthalmopathy.

Study-wide results and caveats: Most thyroid-expanded clonotypes above 0.001 were also found in blood.

This clonotype was sampled from a man aged 50 to 59 with Graves' hyperthyroidism. The sequenced sample consisted of blood. The chain joins TRBV2 to TRBJ2-7; TRBD2 agrees at 11 bases. The CDR3: CASSLGTGLAGYEQYF. CDR3 in DNA: TGTGCCAGCAGCTTAGGCACAGGACTAGCGGGCTACGAGCAGTACTTC. The full variable domain, with the rest looked up from reference TRBV2 and TRBJ2-7, is EPEVTQTPSHQVTQMGQEVILRCVPISNHLYFYWYRQILGQKVEFLVSFYNNEISEKSEIFDDQFSVERPDGSNFTLKIRSTKLEDSAMYFCASSLGTGLAGYEQYFGPGTRLTVT.